Below, 14 T cell receptor beta chains from the same sample are listed, as sequenced in a study of control samples from healthy donors and cancer patients. Sequenced by immunoSEQ multiplex PCR; TCRdb stores in-frame clones only, minus some. This table holds roughly 450,000 clones, 80% to 95% found once. Sequencing was performed on PBMCs. These receptors were obtained from a man aged 35-49 years with head and neck cancer.

Only one count was recorded for this clone. This chain links TRBV10-1 with TRBJ2-3, with 10 bases aligning to TRBD2. The CDR3 is 14 residues long. V lost 7 bases and J lost 5; bases outside the gene matches: 6. Germline-derived CDR1 and CDR2 are WNHNN and SYGVQD (reference sequence). The CDR3 loop reads CASKTSGFQDTQYF. CDR3 bases: TGCGCCAGCAAGACTAGCGGGTTTCAAGATACGCAGTATTTT.

The chain links TRBV10-2 to TRBJ2-3, with D tentatively TRBD2 (6 bases). Germline CDR1 and CDR2: WSHSY and SAAADI. The germline V and J ends were trimmed by 4 bases and 3 bases, with 17 bases remaining between them. This CDR3 contains 16 residues. The CDR3 region is CASSAPEEGRTDTQYF. As DNA, the CDR3 is TGCGCCAGCAGTGCCCCCGAGGAGGGGCGGACAGATACGCAGTATTTT.

The gene calls are TRBV6-5 and TRBJ1-5; D possibly corresponds to TRBD1 (5 bases). V was shortened by 5 bases and J by 1 base, with 9 bases between the two germline ends. The CDR3 loop spans 14 amino acids. CDR1 and CDR2 from the germline V gene are MNHEY and SVGAGI. The CDR3 DNA reads as TGTGCCAGCAGTCAATGGGACAGCAATCAGCCCCAGCATTTT. Amino acid sequence: CASSQWDSNQPQHF.

The chain has TRBV9 and TRBJ2-2; D remains unclear. V was trimmed by 0 bases and J by 4 bases, leaving 4 bases between them. In germline, CDR1 is SGDLS, CDR2 YYNGEE. This CDR3 is built from 13 residues. CDR3 sequence: CASSVGPTGELFF. The CDR3 nucleotides are TGTGCCAGCAGCGTAGGTCCCACCGGGGAGCTGTTTTTT.

The genes are TRBV5-4 and TRBJ2-7; D possibly corresponds to TRBD2 (6 bases). The CDR3 runs to 17 residues. CDR1 and CDR2 (germline): SGHNT, YYREEE (reference sequence). The V gene lost 4 bases and the J gene lost 0 bases, with 20 bases spanning the gap. CDR3 in DNA: TGTGCCAGCAGCCCTGGTATCATGGGGGGAACCTCCTACGAGCAGTACTTC. Its protein is CASSPGIMGGTSYEQYF.

This rearrangement joins TRBV5-4 to TRBJ1-2; 10 bases line up with TRBD1. The V gene's germline CDR1 is SGHNT and CDR2 YYREEE (reference sequence). Unmatched junction bases numbered 7, after V lost 4 bases and J lost 7 bases. The CDR3 consists of 14 residues. CDR3 in DNA: TGTGCCAGCAGCCGCGGGACAGGGGACTCTGGCTACACCTTC. It encodes CASSRGTGDSGYTF.

The J gene is TRBJ1-3, the V gene TRBV18; no definite D call. This CDR3 has 14 residues. Trimming removed 6 bases from V and 2 bases from J, with 11 bases in between. Germline lookup yields CDR1 KGHSH and CDR2 LQKENI. CDR3 protein: CASSVGRAGNTIYF. CDR3 in DNA: TGTGCCAGCTCCGTCGGGAGAGCTGGAAACACCATATATTTT.

The chain is built from TRBV28 and TRBJ2-7; D perhaps matches TRBD2 (5 bases). Trimming took off 5 bases at V and 3 bases at J, with 20 bases between the two ends. Germline loops: CDR1 MDHEN, CDR2 SYDVKM. This CDR3 has 16 residues. The CDR3 reads CASSRMDSPRNYEQYF. As DNA, the CDR3 is TGTGCCAGCAGTCGAATGGACTCTCCAAGGAACTACGAGCAGTACTTC.

The chain is built from TRBV7-3 and TRBJ2-2, with TRBD1 matching over 9 bases. The CDR3 has 15 amino acids. Germline lookup yields CDR1 SGHTA and CDR2 FQGTGA. With 3 bases clipped from V and 6 bases from J, the junction kept 5 bases outside the gene matches. CDR3 amino acids: CASSLRTGESGELFF. DNA of the CDR3: TGTGCCAGCAGCTTGCGGACAGGGGAATCCGGGGAGCTGTTTTTT.

J is TRBJ2-5 and V is TRBV27; D perhaps matches TRBD1 (6 bases). Germline CDR1 reads MNHEY; CDR2 reads SMNVEV (reference sequence). The CDR3 is 13 amino acids. The ends were cut back, 2 bases at V and 4 bases at J, with 8 bases in the middle. The CDR3 region has the DNA TGTGCCAGCAGTTTACACAGGGCAGAGACCCAGTACTTC. It yields the protein CASSLHRAETQYF.

This chain uses TRBV28 with TRBJ2-4; D is perhaps TRBD1 or TRBD2 (5 bases each). V was shortened by 6 bases and J by 0 bases, with 9 bases between the two germline ends. Germline CDR1 reads MDHEN; CDR2 reads SYDVKM. This CDR3 is built from 14 residues. CDR3 residues: CASSPGTAKNIQYF. CDR3 in DNA: TGTGCCAGCAGCCCCGGGACAGCCAAAAACATTCAGTACTTC.

The chain is built from TRBV19 and TRBJ2-3; 7 nucleotides align to TRBD1. CDR1 and CDR2 from the germline V gene are LNHDA and SQIVND (reference sequence). The V and J ends lost 3 bases and 1 base, in that order; junction bases with no gene match: 7. This CDR3 has 16 amino acids. CDR3 DNA: TGTGCCAGTAGTATGCCCAGGGGGTTTGGCACAGATACGCAGTATTTT. As protein: CASSMPRGFGTDTQYF.

The chain carries TRBV7-3 and TRBJ2-1; 9 nucleotides line up with TRBD1. This CDR3 spans 16 amino acids. J gave up 5 bases and V 6 bases, and 11 bases lay outside the gene matches. Germline V gene sequence: CDR1 SGHTA, CDR2 FQGTGA. DNA of the CDR3: TGTGCCAGCAGTTCCGGTCGGACAGGGGTGGACAATGAGCAGTTCTTC. This sequence encodes CASSSGRTGVDNEQFF.

This clone has just one count. J is TRBJ1-1 and V is TRBV5-4; no definite D call. V gave up 4 bases and J gave up 1 base, with 11 bases separating them. CDR1 and CDR2 from the germline V gene are SGHNT and YYREEE (reference sequence). The CDR3 extends over 14 amino acids. CDR3 coding DNA: TGTGCCAGCAGCCATCCCTCCTCGAACACTGAAGCTTTCTTT. This sequence encodes CASSHPSSNTEAFF.